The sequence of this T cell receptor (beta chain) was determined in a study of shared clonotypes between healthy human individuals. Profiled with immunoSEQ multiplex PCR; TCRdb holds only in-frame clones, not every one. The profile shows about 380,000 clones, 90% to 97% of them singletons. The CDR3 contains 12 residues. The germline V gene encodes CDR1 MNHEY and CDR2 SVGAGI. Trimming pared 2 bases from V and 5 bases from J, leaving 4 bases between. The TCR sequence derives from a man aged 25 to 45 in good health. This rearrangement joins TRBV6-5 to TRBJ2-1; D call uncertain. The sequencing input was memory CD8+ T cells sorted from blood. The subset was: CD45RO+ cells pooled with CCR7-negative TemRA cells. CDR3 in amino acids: CASSYGDNEQFF. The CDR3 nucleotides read TGTGCCAGCAGTTACGGCGACAATGAGCAGTTCTTC.